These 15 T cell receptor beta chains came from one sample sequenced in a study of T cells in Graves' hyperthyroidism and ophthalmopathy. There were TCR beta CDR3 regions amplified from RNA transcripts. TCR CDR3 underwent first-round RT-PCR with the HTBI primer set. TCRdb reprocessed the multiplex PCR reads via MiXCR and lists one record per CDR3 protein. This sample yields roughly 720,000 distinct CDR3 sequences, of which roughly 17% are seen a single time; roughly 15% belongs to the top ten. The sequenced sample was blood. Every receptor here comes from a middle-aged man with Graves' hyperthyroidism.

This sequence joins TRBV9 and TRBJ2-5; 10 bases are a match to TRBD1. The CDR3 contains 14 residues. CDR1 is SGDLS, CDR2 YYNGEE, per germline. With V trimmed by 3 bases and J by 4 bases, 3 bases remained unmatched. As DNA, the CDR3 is TGTGCCAGCAGCGAGGGACAGGGGATAGAGACCCAGTACTTC. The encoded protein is CASSEGQGIETQYF.

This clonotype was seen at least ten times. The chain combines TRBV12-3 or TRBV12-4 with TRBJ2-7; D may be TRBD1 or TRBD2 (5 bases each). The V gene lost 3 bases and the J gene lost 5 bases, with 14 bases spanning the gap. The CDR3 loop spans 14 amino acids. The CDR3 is CASSLEVGDDEQYF. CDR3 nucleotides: TGTGCCAGCAGTTTGGAAGTTGGGGACGACGAGCAGTACTTC.

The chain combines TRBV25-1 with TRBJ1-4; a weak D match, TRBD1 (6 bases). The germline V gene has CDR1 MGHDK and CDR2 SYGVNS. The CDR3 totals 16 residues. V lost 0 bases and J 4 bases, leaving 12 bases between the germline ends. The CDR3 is CASSEYPTGINEKLFF. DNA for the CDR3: TGTGCCAGCAGTGAATACCCCACAGGGATTAATGAAAAACTGTTTTTT.

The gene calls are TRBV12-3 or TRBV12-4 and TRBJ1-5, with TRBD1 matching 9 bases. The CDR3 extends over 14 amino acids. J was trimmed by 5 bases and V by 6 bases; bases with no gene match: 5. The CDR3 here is CASSPQGAHQPQHF. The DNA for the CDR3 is TGTGCCAGCAGCCCACAGGGGGCTCATCAGCCCCAGCATTTT.

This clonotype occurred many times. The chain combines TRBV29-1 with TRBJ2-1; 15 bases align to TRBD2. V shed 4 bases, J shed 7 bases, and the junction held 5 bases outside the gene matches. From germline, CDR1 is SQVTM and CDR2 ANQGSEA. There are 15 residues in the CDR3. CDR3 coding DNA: TGCAGCGTTGGGGGACTAGCGGGAGGAAGAAATGAGCAGTTCTTC. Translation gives CSVGGLAGGRNEQFF.

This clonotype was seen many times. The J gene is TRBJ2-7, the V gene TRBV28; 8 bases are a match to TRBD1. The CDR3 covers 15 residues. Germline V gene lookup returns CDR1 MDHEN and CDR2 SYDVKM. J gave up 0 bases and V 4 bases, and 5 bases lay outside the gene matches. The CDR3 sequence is CASSSRQGSSYEQYF. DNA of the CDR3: TGTGCCAGCAGTTCAAGACAGGGGAGCTCCTACGAGCAGTACTTC.

CDR3 coding DNA: TGTGCCAGCAGGAAGCAACTCGGCCTAGCGACCTACGAGCAGTACTTC. Translating gives CASRKQLGLATYEQYF. The chain uses TRBV6-1 and TRBJ2-7; tentative D call: TRBD2 (6 bases). Germline loops: CDR1 MNHNS, CDR2 SASEGT. Trimming removed 6 bases from V and 2 bases from J, with 20 bases in between. CDR3 length: 16 amino acids.

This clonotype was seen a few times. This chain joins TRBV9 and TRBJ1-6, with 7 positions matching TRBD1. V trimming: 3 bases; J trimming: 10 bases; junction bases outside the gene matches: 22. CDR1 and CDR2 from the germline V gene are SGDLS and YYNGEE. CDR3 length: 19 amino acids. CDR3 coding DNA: TGTGCCAGCAGCGCGCAGCAGTACGACAGGGTGACAGTTCGGTCACCCCTCCACTTT. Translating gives CASSAQQYDRVTVRSPLHF.

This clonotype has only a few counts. CDR3 coding DNA: TGCGCCAGCAGCCAAAACTTGGCAGATACGCAGTATTTT. Its protein product is CASSQNLADTQYF. The chain recombines TRBV4-3 with TRBJ2-3; no definite D call. There are 13 residues in the CDR3. V was shortened by 2 bases and J by 4 bases, with 7 bases between the two germline ends. Germline loops: CDR1 LGHNA, CDR2 YSLEER.

This chain's CDR3 is CASSSTGQANTEAFF. The CDR3 DNA sequence: TGTGCCAGTAGTTCGACGGGACAGGCTAACACTGAAGCTTTCTTT. The chain carries TRBV19 and TRBJ1-1; 8 nucleotides align to TRBD1. This CDR3 has 15 residues. Trimming cost V 5 bases and J 2 bases; bases outside gene matches: 7. The germline V gene encodes CDR1 LNHDA and CDR2 SQIVND (reference sequence).

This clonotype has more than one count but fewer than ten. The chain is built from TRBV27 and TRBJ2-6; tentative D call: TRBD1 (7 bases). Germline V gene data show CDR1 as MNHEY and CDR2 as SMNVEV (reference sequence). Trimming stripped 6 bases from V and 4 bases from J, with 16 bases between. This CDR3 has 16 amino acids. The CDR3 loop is CASSPSGGTGANVLTF. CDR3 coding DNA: TGTGCCAGCAGCCCTTCAGGGGGGACCGGGGCCAACGTCCTGACTTTC.

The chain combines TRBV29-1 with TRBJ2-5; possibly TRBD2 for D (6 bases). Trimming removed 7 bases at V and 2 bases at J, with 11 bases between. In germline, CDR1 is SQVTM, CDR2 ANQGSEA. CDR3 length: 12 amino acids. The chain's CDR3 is CSGSGSQETQYF. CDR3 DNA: TGCAGCGGTAGCGGATCACAAGAGACCCAGTACTTC.

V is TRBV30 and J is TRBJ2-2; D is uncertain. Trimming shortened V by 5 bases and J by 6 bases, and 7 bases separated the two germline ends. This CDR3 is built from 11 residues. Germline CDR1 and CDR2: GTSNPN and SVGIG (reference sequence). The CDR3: CAWVLAGELFF. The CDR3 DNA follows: TGTGCCTGGGTGCTAGCCGGGGAGCTGTTTTTT.

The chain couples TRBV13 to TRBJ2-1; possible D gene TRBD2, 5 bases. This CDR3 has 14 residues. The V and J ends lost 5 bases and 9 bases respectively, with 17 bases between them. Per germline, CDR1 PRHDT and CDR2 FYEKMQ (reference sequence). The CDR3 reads CASSGDILDSEQFF. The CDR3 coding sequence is TGTGCCAGCAGCGGCGATATACTAGATAGTGAGCAGTTCTTC.

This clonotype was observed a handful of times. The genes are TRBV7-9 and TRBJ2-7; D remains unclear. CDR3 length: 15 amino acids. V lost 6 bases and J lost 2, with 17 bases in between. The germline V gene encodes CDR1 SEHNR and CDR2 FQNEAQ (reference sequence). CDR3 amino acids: CASRPRQAVTYEQYF. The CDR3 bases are TGTGCCAGCAGACCCCGGCAGGCGGTAACCTACGAGCAGTACTTC.